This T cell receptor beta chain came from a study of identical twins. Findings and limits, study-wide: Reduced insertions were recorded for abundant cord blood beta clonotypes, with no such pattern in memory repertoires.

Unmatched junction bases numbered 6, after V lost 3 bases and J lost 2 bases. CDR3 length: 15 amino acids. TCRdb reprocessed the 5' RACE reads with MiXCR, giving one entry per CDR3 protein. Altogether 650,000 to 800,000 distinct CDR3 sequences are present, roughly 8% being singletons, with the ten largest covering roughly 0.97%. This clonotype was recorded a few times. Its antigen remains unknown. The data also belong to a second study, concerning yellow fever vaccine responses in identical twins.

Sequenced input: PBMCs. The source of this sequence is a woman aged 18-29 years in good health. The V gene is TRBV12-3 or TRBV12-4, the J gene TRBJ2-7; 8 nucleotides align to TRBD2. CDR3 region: CASSFSLAGTYEQYF. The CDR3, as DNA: TGTGCCAGCAGTTTTAGTCTAGCGGGTACCTACGAGCAGTACTTC.